The rows below give T cell receptor beta chains drawn from one sample of a study of T-cell memory formation after mild COVID-19. One entry per CDR3 protein results from TCRdb running MiXCR on the 5' RACE reads. The data show approximately 560,000 distinct CDR3 sequences, roughly 17% seen once. Material: PBMCs or a T cell subset sorted from them (not recorded which). The receptors were gathered from an adult woman who had mild COVID-19 (a few samples of this study predate the infection). Cell type and time point are not known. CDR3s include the opening cysteine and the closing phenylalanine or tryptophan. A D gene is named only where the DNA matches it firmly. Only some rows state a clone size, as once, few, many or a class for expanded clones.

TGTGCCAGCAGCTTGGAAGCGGGAGTGGTCTACACGCAGTATTTT,CASSLEAGVVYTQYF,TRBD2,.,TRBV5-4,TRBJ2-3
TGTGCCAGCAGCTTTCCGACCGGGAGAGGGGAGCTGTTTTTT,CASSFPTGRGELFF,.,.,TRBV7-2,TRBJ2-2
TGTGCCAGCAGCCAGGGTCTTACCTCCTACGAGCAGTACTTC,CASSQGLTSYEQYF,.,few,TRBV3-1,TRBJ2-7
TGCAGTGCTGAGGACAGGGATGGTGATTTAGGCTGGAAACAGACTGTATATTTT,CSAEDRDGDLGWKQTVYF,TRBD1,many,TRBV20-1,TRBJ1-3
TGTGCCAGCAGTGAACAGGGTTTCTCTGGAAACACCATATATTTT,CASSEQGFSGNTIYF,.,few,TRBV6-1,TRBJ1-3
TGCAGTGCTAGAGATCTCACAAATGAGCAGTTCTTC,CSARDLTNEQFF,.,.,TRBV20-1,TRBJ2-1
TGCGCCAGCAGCCAAGGCCTACTAGCGGGAGGGGCGGCCTACGAGCAGTACTTC,CASSQGLLAGGAAYEQYF,TRBD2,.,TRBV4-1,TRBJ2-7
TGTGCCAGCAGAGTCAGGGGGACAAACACTGAAGCTTTCTTT,CASRVRGTNTEAFF,TRBD1,few,TRBV6-5,TRBJ1-1
TGCGCCAGCAGCCTAAGTCTTGGGGGCTCTGGAAACACCATATATTTT,CASSLSLGGSGNTIYF,.,few,TRBV4-1,TRBJ1-3
TGTGCCAGCAGCCTTTCCCGGACAGGGAGGATAAAGGAGACCCAGTACTTC,CASSLSRTGRIKETQYF,TRBD1,many,TRBV14,TRBJ2-5
TGTGCCACCAGCAGAGTACCGGGGACAACCTCCTACGAGCAGTACTTC,CATSRVPGTTSYEQYF,.,few,TRBV15,TRBJ2-7
TGCGCCAGCAGCTTGAATGGGGGGCGCCTAGAGACCCAGTACTTC,CASSLNGGRLETQYF,.,few,TRBV5-1,TRBJ2-5
TGCAGCGTTGCGATCTCCTACGAGCAGTACTTC,CSVAISYEQYF,.,few,TRBV29-1,TRBJ2-7
TGTGCCAGCTCACCACCGTCGCGAGGGGCCACCGGGGAGCTGTTTTTT,CASSPPSRGATGELFF,.,few,TRBV18,TRBJ2-2
TGCGCCAGCAGTCCAGCAGATTCTGGAAACACCATATATTTT,CASSPADSGNTIYF,.,few,TRBV5-1,TRBJ1-3
TGTGCCAGCAGCTTAGCGTTTAAAGGACGGACCGGGTCGGGGTTCACCGGGGAGCTGTTTTTT,CASSLAFKGRTGSGFTGELFF,.,.,TRBV7-9,TRBJ2-2
TGTGCCAGCGAATTCGGCGGGGGATCTTACAATGAGCAGTTCTTC,CASEFGGGSYNEQFF,TRBD2,.,TRBV6-2/TRBV6-3,TRBJ2-1